Below, 13 T cell receptor beta chains from the same sample are listed, as sequenced in a study of cytomegalovirus exposure and HLA in healthy donors. The PCR used 60 Vbeta and 13 Jbeta primers. Produced via immunoSEQ multiplex PCR; TCRdb's table is partial and in-frame only. Found here are about 190,000 clones, roughly four fifths of them singletons; the top ten hold roughly 3.1%. Sequencing was done on a sample of PBMCs. The source of these receptors is a man aged 35-49 years in good health and CMV-seropositive.

The rearrangement uses TRBV6-4 and TRBJ2-3; possible D gene TRBD1, 6 bases. Per germline, CDR1 MRHNA and CDR2 SNTAGT. V lost 6 bases and J 5 bases, leaving 15 bases between the germline ends. The CDR3 is made up of 14 amino acids. CDR3 bases: TGTGCCAGCAGCCCAGAACCAGGGGTAGATACGCAGTATTTT. Translation: CASSPEPGVDTQYF.

This chain links TRBV29-1 with TRBJ1-2; D is unclear. Trimming took 5 bases from V and 6 from J, leaving 7 bases between them. The CDR3 sequence is 10 residues long. CDR1 is SQVTM and CDR2 is ANQGSEA in the germline V gene. The CDR3 sequence: CSVFGNGYTF. The CDR3 DNA is TGCAGCGTTTTCGGGAATGGCTACACCTTC.

This clone was observed a few times. The gene calls are TRBV6-4 and TRBJ2-3; 8 bases line up with TRBD2. With V trimmed by 3 bases and J by 5 bases, 4 bases remained unmatched. Germline assignment: CDR1 MRHNA and CDR2 SNTAGT. This CDR3 spans 14 amino acids. The CDR3, as DNA: TGTGCCAGCAGTGAAGCGGGGGCGCAAGATACGCAGTATTTT. The encoded protein is CASSEAGAQDTQYF.

Written as DNA, the CDR3 is TGTGCCAGCACCAACCCGGGGGGGCTTAATGAGCAGTTCTTC. It encodes CASTNPGGLNEQFF. This chain uses TRBV5-4 with TRBJ2-1, with 8 bases lining up with TRBD2. CDR1 SGHNT and CDR2 YYREEE come from the germline V gene (reference sequence). Trimming removed 6 bases from V and 7 bases from J; junction bases left unmatched: 9. CDR3 size: 14 residues.

The gene calls are TRBV5-8 and TRBJ2-7; a possible D gene is TRBD1 (7 bases). Germline V gene data show CDR1 as SGHTS and CDR2 as YDEGEE. The V end was cut by 3 bases, the J end by 0 bases, with 16 bases between. CDR3 size: 16 residues. Here the CDR3 reads CASSSLGGQSSYEQYF. CDR3 in DNA: TGTGCCAGCAGCTCACTCGGGGGACAGAGCTCCTACGAGCAGTACTTC.

The V gene is TRBV7-2, the J gene TRBJ1-5; 7 bases fit TRBD1. This CDR3 is built from 13 residues. CDR1 and CDR2 (germline): SGHTA, FQGNSA. V dropped 5 bases and J dropped 8; count of bases not matched to a gene: 6. CDR3 sequence: CASSLGTVEPQHF. CDR3 coding DNA: TGTGCCAGCAGCCTGGGGACAGTAGAGCCCCAGCATTTT.

This clone turned up a few times. The rearrangement joins TRBV27 to TRBJ1-6, with D possibly TRBD1 on 5 matching bases. The CDR3 contains 16 residues. Trimming removed 3 bases at V and 5 bases at J, with 14 bases between. In germline, CDR1 is MNHEY, CDR2 SMNVEV (reference sequence). CDR3 residues: CASSFSGASHNSPLHF. The CDR3 bases are TGTGCCAGCAGTTTTTCTGGGGCGTCCCATAATTCACCCCTCCACTTT.

The genes are TRBV19 and TRBJ2-3, with TRBD1 as a possible D gene (5 bases). Germline V lookup: CDR1 LNHDA, CDR2 SQIVND (reference sequence). There are 12 residues in the CDR3. Trimming took off 9 bases at V and 3 bases at J, with 10 bases between the two ends. CDR3 protein: CASIPGTDTQYF. In DNA form, the CDR3 reads TGTGCCAGCATCCCAGGGACAGATACGCAGTATTTT.

The count of this clone is one. The chain employs TRBV6-4 and TRBJ1-2; D is ambiguous. The length of the CDR3 is 15 residues. Germline V gene lookup returns CDR1 MRHNA and CDR2 SNTAGT. Trimming cost V 2 bases and J 2 bases, with 12 bases left between them. In DNA, the CDR3 is TGTGCCAGCAGTGACCCTTCCGGGATCAACTATGGCTACACCTTC. This codes for CASSDPSGINYGYTF.

The V and J genes are TRBV7-3 and TRBJ2-7, with unresolved D. The CDR3 is made up of 12 amino acids. Germline CDR1 and CDR2: SGHTA and FQGTGA. V gave up 5 bases and J gave up 0 bases, with 5 bases separating them. The chain's CDR3 is CASSLSSYEQYF. The DNA of the CDR3 is TGTGCCAGCAGCCTCAGCTCCTACGAGCAGTACTTC.

This clone was counted between two and nine times. The chain is built from TRBV6-1 and TRBJ2-7; the D gene is possibly TRBD2 (6 bases). This CDR3 contains 14 residues. V was clipped by 6 bases and J by 6 bases, with 18 bases between them. The germline CDR1 and CDR2 sequences are MNHNS and SASEGT. CDR3 nucleotides: TGTGCCAGCAGCGCCGGATGGAGGGGAGGCGAGCAGTACTTC. It encodes CASSAGWRGGEQYF.

V and J are TRBV9 and TRBJ2-5; TRBD2 agrees at 8 bases. This CDR3 is built from 14 residues. After removal of 2 bases from V and 4 bases from J, the junction contained 4 bases not matched to a gene. Germline V lookup: CDR1 SGDLS, CDR2 YYNGEE. The CDR3, as DNA: TGTGCCAGCAGCGTCTCCGGGACTAGAGAGACCCAGTACTTC. This sequence encodes CASSVSGTRETQYF.

This chain uses TRBV2 with TRBJ1-2; 8 nucleotides agree with TRBD1. Germline V gene lookup returns CDR1 SNHLY and CDR2 FYNNEI. V was clipped by 4 bases and J by 6 bases; unmatched bases: 1. The CDR3 contains 12 residues. The CDR3 DNA reads as TGTGCCAGCAGTGCAGGGGGCGATGGCTACACCTTC. This encodes CASSAGGDGYTF.